The 6 T cell receptor beta chains presented below share a single source sample, sequenced in a study of shared T cell receptors in the human thymus. Profiling relied on immunoSEQ multiplex PCR, and the TCRdb table lists in-frame clones only, not all of them. In the table there are hundreds of thousands of clones, around 87% of which are singletons. These sequences were also reported in another study, on human thymus T cells.

Input material: thymocytes. These receptor sequences come from a boy younger than two with a congenital heart defect.

The chain combines TRBV10-3 with TRBJ2-1; TRBD2 matches at 11 bases. CDR3 size: 16 residues. The germline CDR1 and CDR2 sequences are ENHRY and SYGVKD. V lost 4 bases and J lost 0; bases outside the gene matches: 2. CDR3 nucleotide sequence: TGTGCCATCAGTGTTACTAGCGGGAGCTCCTACAATGAGCAGTTCTTC. Its translation is CAISVTSGSSYNEQFF.

V and J are TRBV4-1 and TRBJ2-3; D uncertain. Germline values: CDR1 MGHRA, CDR2 YSYEKL. V dropped 4 bases and J dropped 0 bases, with 8 bases sitting between them. The CDR3 runs 14 residues. CDR3 in DNA: TGCGCCAGCAGCCGCGACACTAGCACAGATACGCAGTATTTT. It encodes CASSRDTSTDTQYF.

The chain joins TRBV25-1 to TRBJ1-5; no definite D call. The V and J ends lost 2 bases and 3 bases respectively, with 8 bases between them. CDR1 and CDR2 (germline): MGHDK, SYGVNS. The CDR3 extends over 14 amino acids. DNA of the CDR3: TGTGCCAGCAGTGAAAGGGAGAACAATCAGCCCCAGCATTTT. Protein product: CASSERENNQPQHF.

This chain uses TRBV7-2 with TRBJ1-1, with 7 bases matching TRBD1. V gave up 5 bases and J gave up 4 bases; unmatched junction bases: 7. This CDR3 has 14 amino acids. The germline gives CDR1 SGHTA, CDR2 FQGNSA. The chain's CDR3 is CASSPKQGRTEAFF. CDR3 sequence (DNA): TGTGCCAGCAGCCCTAAACAGGGGCGCACTGAAGCTTTCTTT.

The CDR3 DNA sequence: TGTGCCAGCTCACCAGCCGACAGGAGCTCCTACGAGCAGTACTTC. Protein sequence: CASSPADRSSYEQYF. The chain employs TRBV18 and TRBJ2-7; D may be TRBD1 (6 bases). The CDR3 loop spans 15 amino acids. Germline lookup yields CDR1 KGHSH and CDR2 LQKENI. Trimming stripped 2 bases from V and 0 bases from J, with 11 bases between.

The rearrangement joins TRBV2 to TRBJ2-1; a weak D match, TRBD1 (6 bases). V was cut by 3 bases and J by 4 bases, with 13 bases left in between. The CDR3 spans 15 residues. Germline V gene sequence: CDR1 SNHLY, CDR2 FYNNEI. The CDR3 region is CASSDPGTPYNEQFF. Written as DNA, the CDR3 is TGTGCCAGCAGTGACCCCGGGACACCTTACAATGAGCAGTTCTTC.